This passage covers 17 T cell receptor beta chains from one sample sequenced in a study of shared clonotypes between healthy human individuals. TCRdb keeps only in-frame clones here, not all; method: immunoSEQ multiplex PCR. This table holds 2 million to 3 million clones, over 85% found once. The sequenced material came from naive CD4+ T cells sorted from blood. Specified subset: CD45RA+ positively selected. All receptors derive from a man aged 18 to 35 in good health.

The chain has TRBV27 and TRBJ1-6; TRBD1 matches at 7 bases. From germline, CDR1 is MNHEY and CDR2 SMNVEV (reference sequence). The CDR3 totals 15 residues. Losses at the gene ends were 1 base for V and 14 bases for J; bases not matched to a gene: 11. CDR3 sequence reads: CASSLWLGTASTLHF. The DNA of the CDR3 is TGTGCCAGCAGTTTATGGTTGGGGACAGCCTCCACCCTCCACTTT.

The chain carries TRBV4-3 and TRBJ2-1, with 13 bases that match TRBD2. This CDR3 spans 16 amino acids. Germline CDR1 and CDR2: LGHNA and YSLEER. V shed 4 bases, J shed 3 bases, and the junction held 3 bases outside the gene matches. DNA for the CDR3: TGCGCCAGCAGCCCAAGACTAGCGGGAGGCTACAATGAGCAGTTCTTC. Translating it yields CASSPRLAGGYNEQFF.

V usage is TRBV4-1 and J usage is TRBJ1-2; D gene ambiguous. Looked up from germline, CDR1 is MGHRA and CDR2 is YSYEKL. Trimming left V 5 bases short and J 2 bases short, with 12 bases between. This CDR3 region has 14 residues. CDR3 sequence reads: CASSTLSGNYGYTF. In DNA form, the CDR3 reads TGCGCCAGCAGCACCCTTTCCGGGAACTATGGCTACACCTTC.

The chain joins TRBV18 to TRBJ2-3; a weak D match, TRBD2 (6 bases). The ends were cut back, 0 bases at V and 1 base at J, with 11 bases in the middle. CDR3 size: 16 residues. Germline V CDR1 and CDR2: KGHSH, LQKENI. CDR3 DNA sequence: TGTGCCAGCTCACCACCATTTAGCGGAGGCACAGATACGCAGTATTTT. Its translation is CASSPPFSGGTDTQYF.

Comments on this clone: At the DNA level, this CDR3 is encoded by other sequences in the same sample as well. CDR3 protein: CASSSGPYEQYF. For the CDR3, the DNA is TGTGCCAGCAGTTCCGGACCCTACGAGCAGTACTTC. The chain is built from TRBV28 and TRBJ2-7; no definite D call. The CDR3 sequence is 12 residues long. CDR1 is MDHEN and CDR2 is SYDVKM in the germline V gene. With 4 bases removed from V and 2 bases from J, the gap between germline ends came to 6 bases.

The V and J genes are TRBV5-1 and TRBJ2-3, with 8 bases that match TRBD1. Trimming cost V 3 bases and J 3 bases; bases outside gene matches: 6. The CDR3 sequence is 15 residues long. Germline CDR1 reads SGHRS; CDR2 reads YFSETQ. CDR3 nucleotide sequence: TGCGCCAGCAGCTCCGACAGGGGACAGACAGATACGCAGTATTTT. It encodes CASSSDRGQTDTQYF.

The rearrangement joins TRBV10-3 to TRBJ2-2, with 12 bases identical to TRBD2. Trimming removed 5 bases from V and 0 bases from J; junction bases left unmatched: 4. The germline V gene encodes CDR1 ENHRY and CDR2 SYGVKD. There are 17 residues in the CDR3. The DNA of the CDR3 is TGTGCCATCAGTTTGACTAGCGGGAGTACGAACACCGGGGAGCTGTTTTTT. This sequence encodes CAISLTSGSTNTGELFF.

V usage is TRBV11-1 and J usage is TRBJ2-3; 9 positions agree with TRBD2. The CDR3 contains 15 residues. The J segment lost 4 bases and the V segment lost 1 base, leaving 3 bases of the junction unmatched. Germline-derived CDR1 and CDR2 are SGHAT and FQDESV (reference sequence). The CDR3 nucleotides read TGTGCCAGCAGCTTAGGGTTAGCGGGGGCAGATACGCAGTATTTT. Protein: CASSLGLAGADTQYF.

This chain joins TRBV29-1 and TRBJ2-1; 9 nucleotides match TRBD2. The CDR3 runs 14 residues. Germline-derived CDR1 and CDR2 are SQVTM and ANQGSEA. J lost 8 bases, V lost 5 bases, and 10 bases had no gene match. The CDR3 coding sequence is TGCAGCGTTCGGCTAGCGGGGAGACGGGATGAGCAGTTCTTC. Encoded protein: CSVRLAGRRDEQFF.

V gene TRBV11-3 combines with J gene TRBJ2-5; no reliable D call. The CDR3 runs 13 residues. Trimming took off 1 base at V and 4 bases at J, with 7 bases between the two ends. Germline V gene data show CDR1 as SGHNT and CDR2 as YENEEA. In DNA form, the CDR3 reads TGTGCCAGCAGCTTAGGGATGCGAGAGACCCAGTACTTC. Translating it yields CASSLGMRETQYF. The full variable domain, in which reference TRBV11-3 and TRBJ2-5 provide the parts outside the CDR3, is EAGVVQSPRYKIIEKKQPVAFWCNPISGHNTLYWYLQNLGQGPELLIRYENEEAVDDSQLPKDRFSAERLKGVDSTLKIQPAELGDSAVYLCASSLGMRETQYFGPGTRLLVL.

This rearrangement joins TRBV27 to TRBJ2-3; tentatively, D is TRBD2 (5 bases). The ends were cut back, 1 base at V and 4 bases at J, with 12 bases in the middle. This CDR3 spans 15 amino acids. Germline lookup yields CDR1 MNHEY and CDR2 SMNVEV (reference sequence). CDR3 in DNA: TGTGCCAGCAGTTTATTAGGGAGTGGGGCAGATACGCAGTATTTT. It codes for CASSLLGSGADTQYF.

V gene TRBV28 combines with J gene TRBJ2-3; unclear D gene. Per the germline V gene, CDR1 is MDHEN and CDR2 is SYDVKM. The CDR3 length is 13 residues. The germline V and J ends were trimmed by 6 bases and 4 bases, with 11 bases remaining between them. The CDR3 DNA reads as TGTGCCAGCAGCTGGAAGCAGCCAGATACGCAGTATTTT. Amino acid sequence: CASSWKQPDTQYF.

The table lists this clone with a few counts. Other DNA sequences in this sample translate to the same CDR3. V usage is TRBV10-1 and J usage is TRBJ2-2; D ambiguous. Germline V gene data show CDR1 as WNHNN and CDR2 as SYGVQD (reference sequence). V was clipped by 3 bases and J by 4 bases, with 3 bases between them. The CDR3 length is 12 residues. The CDR3 protein is CASSDGTGELFF. Here the CDR3 DNA reads TGCGCCAGCAGTGACGGCACCGGGGAGCTGTTTTTT.

The gene calls are TRBV9 and TRBJ2-3; 7 bases align to TRBD2. The CDR3 runs 15 residues. V lost 0 bases to trimming and J lost 6 bases; unmatched junction nucleotides: 7. CDR1 SGDLS and CDR2 YYNGEE come from the germline V gene. The CDR3 DNA sequence: TGTGCCAGCAGCGTAGACGGGAGGCCGGGGGATACGCAGTATTTT. Amino acid sequence: CASSVDGRPGDTQYF.

V usage is TRBV25-1 and J usage is TRBJ2-5; no reliable D call. The V end was cut by 6 bases, the J end by 1 base, with 6 bases between. Germline assignment: CDR1 MGHDK and CDR2 SYGVNS. The CDR3 length is 12 residues. The CDR3 region is CASRGIQETQYF. DNA for the CDR3: TGTGCCAGCAGAGGTATCCAAGAGACCCAGTACTTC.

This sequence joins TRBV2 and TRBJ2-2; 11 bases align to TRBD2. The CDR3 covers 15 residues. V gave up 3 bases and J gave up 6 bases; unmatched junction bases: 3. Germline V gene lookup returns CDR1 SNHLY and CDR2 FYNNEI. CDR3 DNA sequence: TGTGCCAGCAGTGACCCGGGACTAGCGGCCGGGGAGCTGTTTTTT. It yields the protein CASSDPGLAAGELFF.

Points on this clone: A read error may account for a junction end that differs from germline. This sequence joins TRBV18 and TRBJ1-2; tentative D call: TRBD1 (5 bases). There are 13 residues in the CDR3. Germline V gene lookup returns CDR1 KGHSH and CDR2 LQKENI. CDR3 sequence (DNA): TGTGCCAGCTCACCGGGGCCCGGCTATGGCCACACCTTC. It specifies CASSPGPGYGHTF.